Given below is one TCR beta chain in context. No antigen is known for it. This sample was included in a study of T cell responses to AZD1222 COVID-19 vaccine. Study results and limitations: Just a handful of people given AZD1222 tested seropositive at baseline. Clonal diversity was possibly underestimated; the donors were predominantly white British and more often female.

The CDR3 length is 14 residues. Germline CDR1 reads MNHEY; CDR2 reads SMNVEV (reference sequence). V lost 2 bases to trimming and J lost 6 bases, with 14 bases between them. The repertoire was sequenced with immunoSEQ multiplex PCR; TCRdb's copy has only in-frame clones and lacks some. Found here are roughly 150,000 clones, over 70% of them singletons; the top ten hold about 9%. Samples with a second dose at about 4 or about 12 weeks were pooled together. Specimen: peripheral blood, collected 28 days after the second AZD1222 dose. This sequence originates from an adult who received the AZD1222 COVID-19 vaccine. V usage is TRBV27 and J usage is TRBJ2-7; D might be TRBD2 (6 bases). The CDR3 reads CASSLESGRGEQYF. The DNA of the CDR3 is TGTGCCAGCAGTTTAGAGTCCGGGAGAGGCGAGCAGTACTTC.